The source of this T cell receptor beta chain is a study of blood T cell repertoires in COVID-19. Study-wide background: Spain, Italy and the United States supplied samples that represented acute and convalescent COVID-19. PBMCs, B-cell-depleted T cells, or T cells were the source of the cDNA or gDNA that made up the material.

This clone was recorded a few times. Original data processing: Counts of nucleated cells, estimated from reference gene primer amplification, were obtained. Sequencing was performed with immunoSEQ multiplex PCR; in TCRdb, only in-frame clones are kept and a portion is missing. That table gives V, J and clone size, and the DNA gave D and trimming. This table has about 250,000 clones, approximately 90% appearing once. V was clipped by 6 bases and J by 5 bases; unmatched bases: 7. CDR3 length equals 13 residues. Germline CDR1 and CDR2: SQVTM and ANQGSEA. The material sequenced was peripheral blood. The chain carries TRBV29-1 and TRBJ1-5; 7 bases fit TRBD1. The origin of this receptor is a man aged 25-45 years with acute or convalescent COVID-19. The CDR3 protein is CSVRQGRDQPQHF. The CDR3 DNA reads as TGCAGCGTACGACAGGGCCGCGATCAGCCCCAGCATTTT.